This record covers a single T cell receptor beta chain. Antigen specificity is unknown. With 2 bases clipped from V and 14 bases from J, the junction kept 10 bases outside the gene matches. The CDR3 loop spans 13 amino acids. CDR1 is MDHEN, CDR2 SYDVKM, per germline. This sample stems from a study of cytomegalovirus exposure and HLA in healthy donors. Turning to the study itself: In an earlier analysis, 117 million unique TCR beta sequences were found from some 200 million T cells.

Study-level findings and limits: Immune exposure information comprised only CMV serostatus. A later analysis by the authors found several of the most significant clusters apparently linked to common viral pathogens. While the bulk of TCR sequences proved rare, some public TCRs turned up in many donors.

PCR was performed using 60 Vbeta and 13 Jbeta primers. The assay was immunoSEQ multiplex PCR, and TCRdb's table has in-frame clones only and misses some. The table lists 50,000 to 70,000 clones. The sample consisted of PBMCs. This receptor was obtained from a man aged 50 to 60 in good health and CMV-seropositive. The gene calls are TRBV28 and TRBJ1-2; 8 bases line up with TRBD1. The CDR3 DNA follows: TGTGCCAGCAGTTTACGGGGGACAGGTTCAGGGACCTTC. As protein: CASSLRGTGSGTF.